This T cell receptor beta chain was profiled in a study of blood T cell repertoires in COVID-19 (dated by TCRdb to about 2020). Study-level background: The collaborator samples originated in the United States, Italy and Spain and spanned the acute and convalescent phases of COVID-19. The material from the prospective study consisted of cDNA or gDNA derived from T cells, B-cell-depleted T cells, or PBMCs. The dataset comprised deeply sampled blood TCRbeta repertoires from subjects exposed to, actively infected with, or recovered from COVID-19. The repertoires were made available in a free public database intended to serve as a resource for research on the immune response to SARS-CoV-2. The samples were drawn from two sources: the first 160 participants of the ongoing ImmuneRACE study, and 1,254 subjects contributed by 6 global collaborators. Sample metadata almost always included a de-identified subject ID, COVID-19 status, age in years and sex. HLA class I and class II types, where available, came from metadata supplied by the sample provider rather than from assay-based typing. Overall results and qualifications from the work: The amount of clinical and demographic metadata varied by source and participant and was provided uncurated.

The collaborating institutions used their own protocols to collect whole blood in K2EDTA tubes. Collaborator samples were shipped for TCRbeta analysis as frozen whole blood, isolated PBMCs, or DNA extracted from either sample type. Looking up the germline V gene yields CDR1 MDHEN and CDR2 SYDVKM. Inclusive of the bounding cysteine and phenylalanine, the CDR3 is 16 residues long. Only the CDR3 region is kept as DNA, spanning 48 bases read in frame from base 1. V has 6 bases trimmed and J has 0 bases trimmed; junction bases matching no gene number 7. A word on this clone: The antigen it recognizes is unknown. No qualities accompany the bases; no much larger clone lies one base away.

TCRbeta CDR3 regions were amplified from genomic DNA using the immunoSEQ Assay, a bias-controlled multiplex PCR. On the authors' methods: Within the assay, amplification of reference gene primers was used to estimate how many nucleated cells each sample contained. To quantify the absolute abundance of each unique TCRbeta CDR3 rearrangement, sequence reads were collapsed and filtered. Productive Simpson clonality was computed per sample as the square root of Simpson's diversity index over productive rearrangements. The clones in this table, taken by TCRdb from immuneACCESS, are in-frame only. Not every clone is retained; where verified, under half of the shortfall comes from an unresolved V gene, and the cause of the rest is unknown. The D gene and trimming were derived from the DNA, and the V and J assignments and clone size from that table. The sample table records about 140,000 clones; more than 70% of these occur just once. The ten largest clones add up to around 8.2% of the sample.

Rearrangement joined TRBV28 to TRBJ2-2; 7 middle bases align to TRBD1. Sequenced input: peripheral blood. The origin of this receptor is a woman aged 55-69 years with acute or convalescent COVID-19. Here the CDR3 is given as CASSETGTANTGELFF. Here is the DNA: TGTGCCAGCAGCGAGACCGGGACAGCGAACACCGGGGAGCTGTTTTTT.